Each of the 26 T cell receptor beta chains below was sequenced from the same sample in a study of post-analysis software for immune sequencing data. For these TCRs, the target antigens are not known. The library was made from cDNA and included unique molecular identifiers. TCRdb reprocessed the PCR reads with MiXCR, giving one entry per CDR3 protein. The profile shows 600,000 to 750,000 distinct CDR3 sequences, 55% to 70% of them singletons. Study-level points and caveats: Patients showed TRBV5-6, TRBV5-1 and TRBV20-1 among four to six TRBV segments more frequent than in controls.

The sample was blood. All receptors derive from a girl aged 2-9 years with multiple sclerosis.

The gene calls are TRBV28 and TRBJ2-3, with unresolved D. V gave up 7 bases and J gave up 2 bases, with 19 bases separating them. Germline V lookup: CDR1 MDHEN, CDR2 SYDVKM. This CDR3 is 16 amino acids long. This chain's CDR3 is CASIRMSFQDTDTQYF. The CDR3 nucleotides read TGTGCCAGCATTCGAATGTCATTCCAAGACACAGATACGCAGTATTTT.

In this sample, this clonotype turned up a few times. The CDR3 DNA reads as TGTGCCAGCAGCTTAGCGCTACAACCCCCTACGCAGTATTTT. It specifies CASSLALQPPTQYF. The J gene is TRBJ2-3, the V gene TRBV7-2; D is undetermined. Trimming left V 0 bases short and J 8 bases short, with 12 bases between. The CDR3 covers 14 residues. The germline V gene has CDR1 SGHTA and CDR2 FQGNSA. Variable domain in full (rest from reference TRBV7-2 and TRBJ2-3): GAGVSQSPSNKVTEKGKDVELRCDPISGHTALYWYRQSLGQGLEFLIYFQGNSAPDKSGLPSDRFSAERTGGSVSTLTIQRTQQEDSAVYLCASSLALQPPTQYFGPGTRLTVL.

This chain links TRBV7-2 with TRBJ1-4; D gene uncertain. Germline V gene data show CDR1 as SGHTA and CDR2 as FQGNSA. Trimming cost V 3 bases and J 6 bases, with 11 bases left between them. The CDR3 extends over 14 amino acids. The CDR3 DNA sequence: TGTGCCAGCAGCTTGGGCAGATTCCATGAAAAACTGTTTTTT. Translation gives CASSLGRFHEKLFF.

J is TRBJ1-5 and V is TRBV6-7; D is unresolved. TRBV6-7 is classed as an ORF, of uncertain function. V was clipped by 6 bases and J by 5 bases, with 23 bases between them. The length of the CDR3 is 17 residues. The CDR3 nucleotides are TGTGCCAGCAGCCTCCCATTCGTCGCGCGACCCCATCAGCCCCAGCATTTT. Translated: CASSLPFVARPHQPQHF.

CDR3 in amino acids: CASSSLSFSRLQETQYF. In DNA, the CDR3 is TGTGCCAGCAGCTCCCTCTCCTTTAGTAGGCTCCAAGAGACCCAGTACTTC. The chain joins TRBV5-6 to TRBJ2-5; D remains unclear. The CDR3 loop spans 17 amino acids. The V end was cut by 3 bases, the J end by 1 base, with 19 bases between. CDR1 and CDR2 (germline): SGHDT, YYEEEE.

This chain joins TRBV6-5 and TRBJ2-1; the match to TRBD2 covers 8 bases. V lost 4 bases and J lost 3; bases outside the gene matches: 14. This CDR3 has 18 residues. Per germline, CDR1 MNHEY and CDR2 SVGAGI. CDR3 DNA: TGTGCCAGCAGTTGGGGCGGGAGGTACTCAATGGACTACAATGAGCAGTTCTTC. Translating it yields CASSWGGRYSMDYNEQFF.

In regard to this clonotype: The conserved final phenylalanine or tryptophan is absent from the CDR3, which likely points to a read error. The CDR3 region has the DNA TGTGCCAGCAGGTTAAGGCCGAGTGAGCAGTTCTGC. Encoded protein: CASRLRPSEQFC. This chain joins TRBV7-2 and TRBJ2-1; D gene unclear. CDR3 length: 12 residues. V was pared by 6 bases and J by 9 bases, with 12 bases between. The germline CDR1 and CDR2 sequences are SGHTA and FQGNSA.

The V and J genes are TRBV7-9 and TRBJ1-2; a possible D gene is TRBD1 (5 bases). The CDR3 consists of 16 residues. V dropped 6 bases and J dropped 0 bases, with 17 bases sitting between them. Germline V lookup: CDR1 SEHNR, CDR2 FQNEAQ (reference sequence). CDR3 DNA: TGTGCCAGCAGTTCTGAACCGGGACTAGCTAACTATGGCTACACCTTC. This codes for CASSSEPGLANYGYTF.

The chain recombines TRBV3-1 with TRBJ1-2, with D unresolved. Germline V lookup: CDR1 LGHDT, CDR2 YNNKEL (reference sequence). Between the trimmed V and J ends, which lost 4 bases and 2 bases, there was a span of 20 bases. This CDR3 has 17 amino acids. The CDR3 protein is CASSRPGPKRENYGYTF. CDR3 sequence (DNA): TGTGCCAGCAGCCGACCGGGTCCCAAACGCGAGAACTATGGCTACACCTTC.

V is TRBV12-3 or TRBV12-4 and J is TRBJ2-1; no definite D call. Trimming shortened V by 3 bases and J by 7 bases, and 10 bases separated the two germline ends. This CDR3 comprises 13 residues. Here the CDR3 DNA reads TGTGCCAGCAGTTTCCCAACAACAAATGAGCAGTTCTTC. Protein product: CASSFPTTNEQFF.

This clonotype was counted between two and nine times. This chain uses TRBV28 with TRBJ2-5; D is ambiguous. This CDR3 region has 17 residues. The ends were cut back, 1 base at V and 4 bases at J, with 19 bases in the middle. Germline values: CDR1 MDHEN, CDR2 SYDVKM. The CDR3 nucleotides read TGTGCCAGCAGTTTATCAGAACAGACCCCTAGTCGAGAGACCCAGTACTTC. Amino acids: CASSLSEQTPSRETQYF.

This clonotype showed up just a few times. The chain is built from TRBV20-1 and TRBJ2-3, with D perhaps matching TRBD2 (6 bases). Trimming stripped 2 bases from V and 2 bases from J, with 14 bases between. The CDR3 is 15 residues long. Germline V gene sequence: CDR1 DFQATT, CDR2 SNEGSKA (reference sequence). The chain's CDR3 is CSARQVSGVTDTQYF. CDR3 nucleotides: TGCAGTGCTAGACAGGTTAGCGGAGTCACAGATACGCAGTATTTT.

The chain has TRBV5-1 and TRBJ2-1; no clear D. Germline V gives CDR1 SGHRS, CDR2 YFSETQ. Trimming pared 10 bases from V and 13 bases from J, leaving 15 bases between. The CDR3 is 10 amino acids. This CDR3 reads CALLGLTQFF. The CDR3 DNA is TGCGCCCTCCTGGGCCTGACACAGTTCTTC.

Comment on this clonotype: One junction end disagrees with the germline gene, perhaps due to a read error. J is TRBJ2-7 and V is TRBV5-1, with TRBD1 matching over 10 bases. Germline loops: CDR1 SGHRS, CDR2 YFSETQ. CDR3 length: 16 amino acids. The CDR3 DNA follows: TGCGCCAGCAGCTTGGGACAGGGGGCGAGGACCTACGAGCGGTACTTC. Amino acid sequence: CASSLGQGARTYERYF.

The genes are TRBV25-1 and TRBJ2-4; D gene unclear. The CDR3 totals 15 residues. Germline V gene lookup returns CDR1 MGHDK and CDR2 SYGVNS. The V and J ends lost 4 bases and 0 bases respectively, with 10 bases between them. The CDR3 DNA is TGTGCCAGCAGTGTCCAATCAGTAGCCAAAAACATTCAGTACTTC. Translation: CASSVQSVAKNIQYF.

This sequence joins TRBV5-1 and TRBJ2-1; D unresolved. Trimming shortened V by 0 bases and J by 0 bases, and 10 bases separated the two germline ends. The CDR3 loop spans 16 amino acids. Germline values: CDR1 SGHRS, CDR2 YFSETQ. In DNA form, the CDR3 reads TGCGCCAGCAGCTTGGTGGGTGTGGGCTCCTACAATGAGCAGTTCTTC. Amino acid sequence: CASSLVGVGSYNEQFF.

This clonotype appeared a few times. The V gene is TRBV29-1, the J gene TRBJ2-1; tentatively, D is TRBD2 (6 bases). Germline V gene data show CDR1 as SQVTM and CDR2 as ANQGSEA. Trimming removed 7 bases from V and 5 bases from J, with 12 bases in between. The CDR3 is made up of 12 amino acids. The CDR3 bases are TGCAGCGGGAGGGCCAGGAACAATGAGCAGTTCTTC. Translation: CSGRARNNEQFF.

This rearrangement joins TRBV4-1 to TRBJ2-7; 7 nucleotides line up with TRBD1. Germline lookup yields CDR1 MGHRA and CDR2 YSYEKL. This CDR3 has 16 residues. With V trimmed by 3 bases and J by 3 bases, 11 bases remained unmatched. CDR3 nucleotide sequence: TGCGCCAGCAGCCAGGGAACCGGGACAGTGGGCTACGAGCAGTACTTC. This codes for CASSQGTGTVGYEQYF.

This chain connects TRBV3-1 to TRBJ2-1, with D possibly matching TRBD2 (6 bases). The CDR3 has 16 amino acids. Germline values: CDR1 LGHDT, CDR2 YNNKEL (reference sequence). V lost 0 bases and J lost 8, with 17 bases in between. Here the CDR3 reads CASSQDSAGLGHEQFF. The CDR3 DNA is TGTGCCAGCAGCCAAGATTCCGCGGGATTGGGCCATGAGCAGTTCTTC.

The chain is built from TRBV29-1 and TRBJ2-1, with D possibly called TRBD1 or TRBD2 (6 bases each). V was trimmed by 0 bases and J by 5 bases, leaving 8 bases between them. The length of the CDR3 is 13 residues. Germline V lookup: CDR1 SQVTM, CDR2 ANQGSEA. CDR3 region: CSVEEGGNNEQFF. The CDR3 DNA follows: TGCAGCGTTGAAGAAGGGGGGAACAATGAGCAGTTCTTC.

The V call is TRBV20-1, the J call TRBJ2-3; the match to TRBD2 covers 9 bases. The V and J ends lost 5 bases and 4 bases, in that order; junction bases with no gene match: 7. The CDR3 loop spans 14 amino acids. Germline loops: CDR1 DFQATT, CDR2 SNEGSKA (reference sequence). The CDR3 is CSAPWVAGADTQYF. In nucleotides, the CDR3 is TGCAGTGCTCCTTGGGTAGCGGGAGCAGATACGCAGTATTTT.

This clonotype was detected only a few times. The chain links TRBV6-2 or TRBV6-3 to TRBJ2-5, with a weak D call TRBD2 (5 bases). This CDR3 is built from 15 residues. Trimming stripped 7 bases from V and 7 bases from J, with 22 bases between. Looked up from germline, CDR1 is MNHEY and CDR2 is SVGEGT. CDR3 sequence reads: CASTDPPAKRGTQYF. The CDR3 DNA reads TGTGCCAGCACCGATCCCCCGGCCAAACGGGGGACCCAGTACTTC.

This rearrangement joins TRBV3-1 to TRBJ1-1; no reliable D call. This CDR3 is built from 15 residues. V was cut by 4 bases and J by 6 bases, with 18 bases left in between. The V gene's germline CDR1 is LGHDT and CDR2 YNNKEL (reference sequence). The CDR3 DNA sequence: TGTGCCAGCAGCCTAGGCGGCACCAAAGTCGCTGAAGCTTTCTTT. It encodes CASSLGGTKVAEAFF.

In this sample, this clonotype turned up a few times. The gene calls are TRBV5-1 and TRBJ2-7, with 9 nucleotides matching TRBD2. Germline V gene sequence: CDR1 SGHRS, CDR2 YFSETQ. After removal of 7 bases from V and 6 bases from J, the junction contained 17 bases not matched to a gene. The CDR3 extends over 16 amino acids. CDR3 in DNA: TGCGCCAGCCGCCAGAATCAGGCGGGAGGGCTAATCGAGCAGTACTTC. Its translation is CASRQNQAGGLIEQYF.

This clonotype appeared a few times. This chain joins TRBV29-1 and TRBJ2-1; D not resolved. V gave up 6 bases and J gave up 0 bases, with 15 bases separating them. The germline V gene encodes CDR1 SQVTM and CDR2 ANQGSEA. The CDR3 has 15 amino acids. The CDR3 loop reads CSVPLSRSSYNEQFF. The CDR3, as DNA: TGCAGCGTGCCCCTGTCCCGGAGCTCCTACAATGAGCAGTTCTTC.

The rearrangement joins TRBV12-3 or TRBV12-4 to TRBJ2-7, with D maybe TRBD1 (5 bases). Trimming removed 6 bases at V and 10 bases at J, with 16 bases between. The CDR3 runs to 12 residues. CDR3 sequence: CASSLRIGAQYF. The CDR3 nucleotides read TGTGCCAGCAGCCTCCGAATTGGGGCCCAGTACTTC.